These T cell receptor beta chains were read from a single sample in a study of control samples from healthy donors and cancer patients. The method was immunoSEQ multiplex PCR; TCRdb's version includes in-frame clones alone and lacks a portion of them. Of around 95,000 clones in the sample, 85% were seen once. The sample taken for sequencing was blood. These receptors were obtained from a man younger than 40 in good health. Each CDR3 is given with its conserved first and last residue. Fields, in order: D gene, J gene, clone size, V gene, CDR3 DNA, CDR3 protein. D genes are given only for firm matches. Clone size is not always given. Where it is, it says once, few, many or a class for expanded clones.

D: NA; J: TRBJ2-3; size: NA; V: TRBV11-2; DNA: TGTGCCAGCAGCTTAGAATCAGGGGGGACTAGCACAGATACGCAGTATTTT; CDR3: CASSLESGGTSTDTQYF
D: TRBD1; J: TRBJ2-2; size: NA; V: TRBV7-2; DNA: TGTGCCGAACCGACAGGGACGAACACCGGGGAGCTGTTTTTT; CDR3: CAEPTGTNTGELFF
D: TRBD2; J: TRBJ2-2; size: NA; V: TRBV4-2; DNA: TGTGCCAGCAGCCAAGATTTGTGGGGGGGAGACGGGGAGCTGTTTTTT; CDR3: CASSQDLWGGDGELFF
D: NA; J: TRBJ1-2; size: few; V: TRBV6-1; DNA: TGTGCCAGCAGTGAAGAGCCGGGATCCTATGGCTACACCTTC; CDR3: CASSEEPGSYGYTF
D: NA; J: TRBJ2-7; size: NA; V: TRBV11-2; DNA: TGTGCCAGCAGTCCCCTACAGGGGAGGAGAGGGGAGCAGTACTTC; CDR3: CASSPLQGRRGEQYF
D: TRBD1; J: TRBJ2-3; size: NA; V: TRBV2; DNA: TGTGCCAGCAGTTACGAGACAGGGGCCGGCACAGATACGCAGTATTTT; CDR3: CASSYETGAGTDTQYF
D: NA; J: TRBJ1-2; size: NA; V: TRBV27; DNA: TGTGCCAGCAGTCCCATATCCCCCCCACCGAACTATGGCTACACCTTC; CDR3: CASSPISPPPNYGYTF
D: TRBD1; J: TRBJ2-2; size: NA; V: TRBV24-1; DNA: TGTGCCACCAGTGATCCGGGACAGGGGGCCGCCGGGGAGCTGTTTTTT; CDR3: CATSDPGQGAAGELFF
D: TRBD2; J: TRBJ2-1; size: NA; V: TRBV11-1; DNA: TGTGCCAGCAGCTTAGAGGAGCGGGGGGCCTACAATGAGCAGTTCTTC; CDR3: CASSLEERGAYNEQFF
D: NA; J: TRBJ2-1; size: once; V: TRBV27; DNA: TGTGCCAGCAGCCCAATTATGGGGGGTTGGAAGGATGAGCAGTTCTTC; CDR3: CASSPIMGGWKDEQFF
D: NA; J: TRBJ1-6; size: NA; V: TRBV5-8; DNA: TGTGCCAGCAGCTTGTGGAAGAGCTCCTATAATTCACCCCTCCACTTT; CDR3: CASSLWKSSYNSPLHF
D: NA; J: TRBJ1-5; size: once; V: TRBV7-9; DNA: TGTGCCAGCAGCACGGGTCCCGTAAGCAATCAGCCCCAGCATTTT; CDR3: CASSTGPVSNQPQHF
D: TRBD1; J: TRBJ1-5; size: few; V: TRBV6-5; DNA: TGTGCCAGCAGTCCCTACCAGGGGGGGCAGCCCCAGCATTTT; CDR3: CASSPYQGGQPQHF
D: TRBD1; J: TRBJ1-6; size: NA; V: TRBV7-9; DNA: TGTGCCAGCAGCTTCCCGGGACAGGGAAAATCACCCCTCCACTTT; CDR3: CASSFPGQGKSPLHF
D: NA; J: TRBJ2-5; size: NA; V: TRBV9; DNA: TGTGCCAGCAGCGTAGATTCGGGGCGGGGAGAGACCCAGTACTTC; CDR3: CASSVDSGRGETQYF